This T cell receptor (beta chain) came from a study of cytomegalovirus exposure and HLA in healthy donors. This CDR3 is built from 14 residues. Germline V CDR1 and CDR2: MNHEY, SVGAGI. Trimming cost V 6 bases and J 6 bases; bases outside gene matches: 10. General study points: Reports showed the classifier diagnosing cytomegalovirus status with high specificity and sensitivity. It was found in a later analysis that first-cohort TCR clusters tended to co-occur in the approximately 130 validation repertoires. The study flagged some 170 TCR beta chains as cytomegalovirus-associated. In vitro, three CMV-associated chains proved specific for CMV antigens.

To note about this clone: Antigen unknown.

The protocol was immunoSEQ multiplex PCR, while the TCRdb copy is restricted to in-frame clones and leaves out a portion. This sample has a few hundred thousand clones, with approximately 88% found just once. The chain links TRBV6-5 to TRBJ1-2, with 7 bases that match TRBD1. The specimen sequenced was PBMCs. The sequence was obtained from a man aged 25 to 40 in good health and CMV-seronegative. The CDR3: CASREAGGEDGYTF. The CDR3 nucleotides read TGTGCCAGCAGGGAGGCAGGGGGAGAAGATGGCTACACCTTC.